A selection of T cell receptor beta chains follows, all from one sample in a study of blood T cell repertoires in COVID-19. Assay: immunoSEQ multiplex PCR; the TCRdb copy retains only in-frame clones and omits some. The sample gives about 150,000 clones, approximately 85% of which show up once; 0.55% to 0.75% is in the top ten. Sequencing input: peripheral blood. These TCRs come from a man aged 55 to 70 with COVID-19, enrolled during active disease. Each CDR3 is given with its conserved first and last residue. A D gene is named only where the DNA matches it firmly. A row's size may be missing; if present it is once, few, many or a size class.

v_call	d_call	j_call	clone_size	cdr3_aa	cdr3_nt
TRBV6-5	TRBD2	TRBJ2-1	NA	CASSYPSGSYNEQFF	TGTGCCAGCAGTTACCCTAGCGGGAGCTACAATGAGCAGTTCTTC
TRBV4-1	NA	TRBJ1-2	NA	CASSQEEGQNYGYTF	TGCGCCAGCAGCCAGGAGGAAGGGCAGAACTATGGCTACACCTTC
TRBV4-1	NA	TRBJ2-5	NA	CASSQDISARRETQYF	TGCGCCAGCAGCCAAGATATTAGCGCCCGTCGGGAGACCCAGTACTTC
TRBV2	NA	TRBJ2-2	once	CASSLNSWTGELFF	TGTGCCAGCAGCCTGAACAGCTGGACCGGGGAGCTGTTTTTT
TRBV3-1/TRBV3-2	NA	TRBJ1-1	few	CASSQYMVPRGTEAFF	TGTGCCAGCAGCCAATACATGGTCCCCCGTGGCACTGAAGCTTTCTTT
TRBV12-3/TRBV12-4	NA	TRBJ2-5	NA	CASSYGVKETQYF	TGTGCCAGCAGTTACGGGGTAAAAGAGACCCAGTACTTC
TRBV11-1	NA	TRBJ2-7	NA	CASSLRTLYEQYF	TGTGCCAGCAGCTTACGGACACTGTACGAGCAGTACTTC
TRBV2	NA	TRBJ1-1	NA	CASSDPRKPRAFF	TGTGCCAGCAGTGACCCCCGAAAACCGAGGGCTTTCTTT
TRBV5-1	TRBD2	TRBJ2-7	NA	CASSLGGLDSSQYF	TGCGCCAGCAGCTTAGGGGGACTAGACTCATCGCAGTACTTC
TRBV11-1	NA	TRBJ1-1	NA	CASSLAFPRRDTEAFF	TGTGCCAGCAGCTTAGCGTTTCCGAGGAGGGACACTGAAGCTTTCTTT
TRBV7-2	TRBD1	TRBJ2-7	NA	CASSLSRGPVSEQYF	TGTGCCAGCAGCTTAAGTAGGGGGCCGGTCTCTGAGCAGTACTTC
TRBV6-6	NA	TRBJ2-3	NA	CASRSSSRPDTQYF	TGTGCCAGCAGATCCTCTAGCCGGCCAGATACGCAGTATTTT
TRBV28	NA	TRBJ1-3	NA	CASRPGGHSDTIYF	TGTGCCAGCAGGCCGGGGGGACATTCAGACACCATATATTTT
TRBV18	NA	TRBJ1-1	NA	CASSTIQGNTEAFF	TGTGCCAGCTCAACTATTCAGGGGAACACTGAAGCTTTCTTT
TRBV18	NA	TRBJ2-1	once	CASSVLASDNEQFF	TGTGCCAGCTCAGTCCTAGCTAGTGACAATGAGCAGTTCTTC
TRBV5-6	TRBD1	TRBJ1-1	NA	CASSWGDRGSTEAFF	TGTGCCAGCAGCTGGGGGGACAGGGGGAGCACTGAAGCTTTCTTT
TRBV19	NA	TRBJ1-1	NA	CASSIQGSNTEAFF	TGTGCCAGTAGTATACAGGGTTCAAACACTGAAGCTTTCTTT
TRBV30	NA	TRBJ1-5	NA	CAWRGGGNQPQHF	TGTGCCTGGAGGGGAGGGGGCAATCAGCCCCAGCATTTT
TRBV7-3	TRBD1	TRBJ1-4	NA	CASSFTGQANEKLFF	TGTGCCAGCAGCTTTACGGGACAGGCTAATGAAAAACTGTTTTTT
TRBV27	NA	TRBJ1-1	NA	CASRRTDVRNTEAFF	TGTGCCAGCCGACGGACAGACGTTAGGAACACTGAAGCTTTCTTT
TRBV6-5	NA	TRBJ1-1	NA	CASREVGTEAFF	TGTGCCAGCAGAGAGGTGGGTACTGAAGCTTTCTTT
TRBV6-5	TRBD2	TRBJ2-1	once	CASSNGGAPYNEQFF	TGTGCCAGCAGTAACGGGGGGGCCCCCTACAATGAGCAGTTCTTC
TRBV12-3/TRBV12-4	NA	TRBJ1-2	NA	CASSYGTIGDYTF	TGTGCCAGCAGCTACGGAACAATAGGGGACTACACCTTC
TRBV7-2	NA	TRBJ1-4	once	CASILMGAFNEKLFF	TGTGCCAGCATCCTTATGGGGGCCTTTAATGAAAAACTGTTTTTT
TRBV29-1	TRBD1	TRBJ1-2	NA	CSALNRGGDYGYTF	TGCAGCGCCCTTAACAGGGGCGGCGACTATGGCTACACCTTC
TRBV7-2	NA	TRBJ2-4	NA	CASSLGPRDIQYF	TGTGCCAGCAGCTTGGGTCCGCGGGACATTCAGTACTTC
TRBV18	NA	TRBJ2-7	NA	CASTGQYRDEQYF	TGTGCCAGCACTGGACAGTACCGCGACGAGCAGTACTTC
TRBV7-2	TRBD1	TRBJ2-1	NA	CASSFDPGTGNEQFF	TGTGCCAGCAGCTTCGATCCGGGGACAGGCAATGAGCAGTTCTTC
TRBV19	TRBD2	TRBJ2-7	NA	CASSIGTSGYEQYF	TGTGCCAGTAGTATCGGGACTAGCGGCTACGAGCAGTACTTC
TRBV7-2	TRBD1	TRBJ1-1	NA	CASSLARGRGTEAFF	TGTGCCAGCAGCTTGGCGAGGGGGCGTGGGACTGAAGCTTTCTTT
TRBV28	NA	TRBJ1-6	NA	CASSFFRENSPLHF	TGTGCCAGCAGTTTTTTCAGGGAAAATTCACCCCTCCACTTT
TRBV30	NA	TRBJ1-2	NA	CAWSPNPTYGYTF	TGTGCCTGGAGCCCCAACCCTACCTATGGCTACACCTTC
TRBV7-9	NA	TRBJ1-1	NA	CASSLRRSGTEAFF	TGTGCCAGCAGCTTACGCAGAAGTGGTACTGAAGCTTTCTTT
TRBV27	TRBD1	TRBJ2-1	NA	CASSPRGRGTGTDNEQFF	TGTGCCAGCAGTCCCCGCGGAAGGGGGACAGGAACCGACAATGAGCAGTTCTTC
TRBV19	NA	TRBJ1-5	NA	CATGFYSNQPQHF	TGTGCCACAGGGTTTTATAGCAATCAGCCCCAGCATTTT
TRBV3-1/TRBV3-2	NA	TRBJ2-7	NA	CASSLNRAYEQYF	TGTGCCAGCAGCCTGAACAGGGCCTACGAGCAGTACTTC